Below are 32 T cell receptor beta chains sequenced from a single sample in a study of cytomegalovirus exposure and HLA in healthy donors. The PCR was carried out with 60 Vbeta primers and 13 Jbeta primers. Sequencing used immunoSEQ multiplex PCR; TCRdb keeps in-frame clones, though not all of them. This table holds approximately 100,000 clones, less than 80% found once. Sequencing used PBMCs. Receptors originate from a man aged 30 to 39 in good health and CMV-seropositive.

The rearrangement links TRBV27 to TRBJ2-3, with 13 bases matching TRBD2. J gave up 4 bases and V 6 bases, and 7 bases lay outside the gene matches. This CDR3 has 16 amino acids. Germline assignment: CDR1 MNHEY and CDR2 SMNVEV (reference sequence). CDR3 residues: CASSRLAGGYADTQYF. The CDR3 DNA follows: TGTGCCAGCAGCCGACTAGCGGGGGGATATGCAGATACGCAGTATTTT.

The chain carries TRBV18 and TRBJ1-1; 7 nucleotides line up with TRBD1. Germline-derived CDR1 and CDR2 are KGHSH and LQKENI. Trimming took 0 bases from V and 4 from J; bases not matched to a gene: 5. This CDR3 is built from 15 residues. CDR3 in amino acids: CASSPPAGGSTEAFF. The CDR3 coding sequence is TGTGCCAGCTCACCACCGGCAGGGGGGAGCACTGAAGCTTTCTTT. The variable domain in full, with the rest retrieved from reference TRBV18 and TRBJ1-1, is NAGVMQNPRHLVRRRGQEARLRCSPMKGHSHVYWYRQLPEEGLKFMVYLQKENIIDESGMPKERFSAEFPKEGPSILRIQQVVRGDSAAYFCASSPPAGGSTEAFFGQGTRLTVV.

This chain links TRBV2 with TRBJ1-2, with 7 nucleotides matching TRBD1. Trimming at V came to 5 bases and at J to 8 bases, leaving 14 bases not matched to a gene. Per the germline V gene, CDR1 is SNHLY and CDR2 is FYNNEI. The CDR3 has 15 residues. In nucleotides, the CDR3 is TGTGCCAGCAGTCCCGAACGACAGGGAGCAGAAGGCTACACCTTC. Its protein is CASSPERQGAEGYTF.

CDR3 nucleotides: TGTGCCATCAGAAAGACAGGGAGCTCCTACGAGCAGTACTTC. Amino acid sequence: CAIRKTGSSYEQYF. The genes are TRBV10-3 and TRBJ2-7, with 7 bases fitting TRBD1. V shed 6 bases, J shed 0 bases, and the junction held 5 bases outside the gene matches. Germline V CDR1 and CDR2: ENHRY, SYGVKD. This CDR3 comprises 14 residues.

J is TRBJ2-7 and V is TRBV18, with D possibly matching TRBD1 (6 bases). The germline V gene encodes CDR1 KGHSH and CDR2 LQKENI. The CDR3 has 14 residues. The V end was cut by 0 bases, the J end by 3 bases, with 9 bases between. DNA of the CDR3: TGTGCCAGCTCACCACCGGGCAGGGGCTACGAGCAGTACTTC. Its translation is CASSPPGRGYEQYF.

CDR3 nucleotides: TGTGCCAGTAGTATGGGCAGACCCATGAACACTGAAGCTTTCTTT. Its protein product is CASSMGRPMNTEAFF. This rearrangement joins TRBV19 to TRBJ1-1; D remains ambiguous. Germline V lookup: CDR1 LNHDA, CDR2 SQIVND (reference sequence). V dropped 3 bases and J dropped 0 bases, with 11 bases sitting between them. The CDR3 spans 15 residues.

CDR3 sequence (DNA): TGTGCCAGCAGCAGGGTACCGGGACTAATAAATTCACCCCTCCACTTT. This translates into CASSRVPGLINSPLHF. This rearrangement joins TRBV7-8 to TRBJ1-6, with D possibly TRBD1 on 5 matching bases. Trimming removed 5 bases at V and 7 bases at J, with 18 bases between. The CDR3 loop spans 16 amino acids. From germline, CDR1 is SGHVS and CDR2 FQNEAQ.

This clone was recorded only once. The V gene is TRBV5-6, the J gene TRBJ1-2; tentative D call: TRBD1 (5 bases). Germline CDR1 reads SGHDT; CDR2 reads YYEEEE. V lost 1 base and J lost 7, with 14 bases in between. The CDR3 runs to 14 residues. The CDR3 DNA follows: TGTGCCAGCAGCTTGCCGTCAGGGCTAGGTGGCTACACCTTC. Amino acid sequence: CASSLPSGLGGYTF.

This rearrangement joins TRBV27 to TRBJ1-2; maybe TRBD1 (5 bases). CDR1 is MNHEY and CDR2 is SMNVEV in the germline V gene (reference sequence). This CDR3 region has 14 residues. The V and J ends lost 7 bases and 5 bases respectively, with 17 bases between them. Written as DNA, the CDR3 is TGTGCCAGCACCCCTCCAGGGAAACGGTATGGCTACACCTTC. This sequence encodes CASTPPGKRYGYTF.

CDR3 residues: CASSQWGLPTDTQYF. CDR3 DNA: TGCGCCAGCAGCCAGTGGGGGCTCCCGACAGATACGCAGTATTTT. This chain joins TRBV4-1 and TRBJ2-3, with D possibly matching TRBD1 (6 bases). Germline V gene lookup returns CDR1 MGHRA and CDR2 YSYEKL. V was cut by 3 bases and J by 3 bases, with 13 bases left in between. This CDR3 is 15 amino acids long.

The V gene is TRBV4-1, the J gene TRBJ1-1, with D perhaps matching TRBD1 (6 bases). CDR1 is MGHRA, CDR2 YSYEKL, per germline. The CDR3 sequence is 14 residues long. V gave up 4 bases and J gave up 1 base, with 10 bases separating them. DNA for the CDR3: TGCGCCAGCAGCCGACCGGGACAGAACACTGAAGCTTTCTTT. Translating gives CASSRPGQNTEAFF.

The CDR3 reads CASSQVFPGQGNEQFF. The CDR3 coding sequence is TGTGCCAGCAGCCAAGTTTTCCCGGGACAGGGCAATGAGCAGTTCTTC. The V and J genes are TRBV4-2 and TRBJ2-1, with 9 bases matching TRBD1. Germline V lookup: CDR1 LGHNA, CDR2 YNFKEQ. This CDR3 is 16 amino acids long. V was clipped by 1 base and J by 6 bases; unmatched bases: 7.

The chain employs TRBV7-9 and TRBJ1-2; 9 bases align to TRBD1. Germline assignment: CDR1 SEHNR and CDR2 FQNEAQ (reference sequence). After removal of 5 bases from V and 0 bases from J, the junction contained 10 bases not matched to a gene. The CDR3 runs 17 residues. The DNA of the CDR3 is TGTGCCAGCAGCCCCCAGACAGGGGGTCTGACTAACTATGGCTACACCTTC. The encoded protein is CASSPQTGGLTNYGYTF.

This clone has a handful of counts. The genes are TRBV4-1 and TRBJ2-3, with TRBD1 as a possible D gene (6 bases). CDR1 and CDR2 from the germline V gene are MGHRA and YSYEKL. CDR3 size: 15 residues. V was trimmed by 1 base and J by 4 bases, leaving 12 bases between them. This CDR3 reads CASSQALRGPDTQYF. CDR3 nucleotide sequence: TGCGCCAGCAGCCAAGCCCTCAGGGGCCCAGATACGCAGTATTTT.

CDR3 coding DNA: TGTGCCAGCAGGGGACAGGCCAACACTGAAGCTTTCTTT. Amino acids: CASRGQANTEAFF. The chain employs TRBV2 and TRBJ1-1; 8 positions match TRBD1. The ends lost 6 bases at V and 2 bases at J; junction bases unmatched: 2. The CDR3 loop spans 13 amino acids. CDR1 is SNHLY, CDR2 FYNNEI, per germline. Full variable domain (missing parts from reference TRBV2 and TRBJ1-1): EPEVTQTPSHQVTQMGQEVILRCVPISNHLYFYWYRQILGQKVEFLVSFYNNEISEKSEIFDDQFSVERPDGSNFTLKIRSTKLEDSAMYFCASRGQANTEAFFGQGTRLTVV.

The chain joins TRBV10-3 to TRBJ2-3; D is uncertain. V was pared by 7 bases and J by 4 bases, with 9 bases between. The CDR3 covers 12 residues. Germline lookup yields CDR1 ENHRY and CDR2 SYGVKD. The CDR3 loop reads CAITIPPDTQYF. As DNA, the CDR3 is TGTGCCATCACTATACCACCAGATACGCAGTATTTT.

J is TRBJ1-2 and V is TRBV5-1, with 8 bases that match TRBD1. Trimming removed 5 bases from V and 3 bases from J; junction bases left unmatched: 3. This CDR3 region has 13 residues. Germline V lookup: CDR1 SGHRS, CDR2 YFSETQ. CDR3 region: CASRVQGDYGYTF. As DNA, the CDR3 is TGCGCCAGCAGGGTACAGGGGGACTATGGCTACACCTTC.

The V call is TRBV2, the J call TRBJ1-5, with 12 bases that match TRBD1. The CDR3 has 15 amino acids. The ends lost 6 bases at V and 8 bases at J; junction bases unmatched: 8. The germline V gene encodes CDR1 SNHLY and CDR2 FYNNEI. The CDR3 DNA reads as TGTGCCAGCAGATCCGGGACAGGGGGCCTCGAGCCCCAGCATTTT. Its translation: CASRSGTGGLEPQHF. The full variable domain, with the rest looked up from reference TRBV2 and TRBJ1-5, is EPEVTQTPSHQVTQMGQEVILRCVPISNHLYFYWYRQILGQKVEFLVSFYNNEISEKSEIFDDQFSVERPDGSNFTLKIRSTKLEDSAMYFCASRSGTGGLEPQHFGDGTRLSIL.

V gene TRBV29-1 combines with J gene TRBJ2-5, with 8 bases matching TRBD2. CDR1 and CDR2 (germline): SQVTM, ANQGSEA. The CDR3 is 13 residues long. Trimming removed 6 bases from V and 0 bases from J; junction bases left unmatched: 3. DNA of the CDR3: TGCAGCGTACTAGCGGCGTACCAAGAGACCCAGTACTTC. Translation gives CSVLAAYQETQYF.

This sequence joins TRBV5-1 and TRBJ1-2; possible D gene TRBD1, 6 bases. The CDR3 loop spans 15 amino acids. From germline, CDR1 is SGHRS and CDR2 YFSETQ. The V end was cut by 7 bases, the J end by 5 bases, with 21 bases between. As DNA, the CDR3 is TGCGCCAGCCGGCCCGATTTCACAGGGTCATATGGCTACACCTTC. Its translation: CASRPDFTGSYGYTF.

The chain links TRBV5-1 to TRBJ1-2; D ambiguous. Germline values: CDR1 SGHRS, CDR2 YFSETQ. CDR3 length equals 12 residues. Trimming stripped 4 bases from V and 4 bases from J, with 8 bases between. The CDR3 DNA sequence: TGCGCCAGCAGCCCAGACACCTATGGCTACACCTTC. Translation gives CASSPDTYGYTF.

CDR3 sequence reads: CASSPLTGGPYNEQFF. The CDR3 region has the DNA TGTGCCAGCAGCCCCTTGACGGGGGGCCCCTACAATGAGCAGTTCTTC. This chain connects TRBV14 to TRBJ2-1, with TRBD2 as a possible D gene (7 bases). Germline CDR1 SGHDN, CDR2 FVKESK. The CDR3 runs to 16 residues. The V and J ends lost 4 bases and 2 bases respectively, with 15 bases between them.

This clone turned up a few times. J is TRBJ1-2 and V is TRBV19; 10 bases agree with TRBD1. V dropped 7 bases and J dropped 8; count of bases not matched to a gene: 4. The CDR3 runs to 12 residues. From germline, CDR1 is LNHDA and CDR2 SQIVND (reference sequence). The CDR3 spells CASIGTGEGYTF. The CDR3 nucleotides are TGTGCCAGTATAGGGACAGGGGAAGGCTACACCTTC.

This clone was counted only a few times. Within the sample, other DNA sequences also encode this same CDR3. Written as DNA, the CDR3 is TGTGCCATCAGTGAAAGCCGCATCGACAGGAGCACAGATACGCAGTATTTT. This codes for CAISESRIDRSTDTQYF. V usage is TRBV10-3 and J usage is TRBJ2-3; a weak D match, TRBD1 (6 bases). The ends were cut back, 3 bases at V and 0 bases at J, with 16 bases in the middle. CDR1 is ENHRY, CDR2 SYGVKD, per germline. The CDR3 sequence is 17 residues long.

This chain joins TRBV2 and TRBJ2-6; 7 nucleotides align to TRBD1. The V gene's germline CDR1 is SNHLY and CDR2 FYNNEI. V dropped 6 bases and J dropped 1; count of bases not matched to a gene: 3. The CDR3 runs 15 residues. This CDR3 is CASSLTGSGANVLTF. The CDR3 coding sequence is TGTGCCAGCAGCCTGACAGGGTCTGGGGCCAACGTCCTGACTTTC.

This chain uses TRBV30 with TRBJ1-2, with a weak D call TRBD1 (6 bases). The germline V and J ends were trimmed by 2 bases and 3 bases, with 7 bases remaining between them. Germline CDR1 GTSNPN, CDR2 SVGIG (reference sequence). The CDR3 totals 12 residues. CDR3 sequence reads: CAWSSGDYGYTF. Here the CDR3 DNA reads TGTGCCTGGAGTTCAGGGGACTATGGCTACACCTTC.

This chain links TRBV7-2 with TRBJ2-3, with TRBD2 matching 7 bases. Germline CDR1 SGHTA, CDR2 FQGNSA. The V and J ends lost 1 base and 5 bases, in that order; junction bases with no gene match: 3. This CDR3 has 14 residues. This chain's CDR3 is CASSLGRGVDTQYF. CDR3 sequence (DNA): TGTGCCAGCAGCTTAGGACGGGGGGTAGATACGCAGTATTTT.

The chain carries TRBV7-9 and TRBJ1-5, with a weak D call TRBD1 (6 bases). From germline, CDR1 is SEHNR and CDR2 FQNEAQ (reference sequence). The V end lost 4 bases, the J end lost 1 base, and 8 bases lay between the germline ends. The CDR3 contains 14 residues. The CDR3 here is CASSYQGSNQPQHF. The CDR3 DNA reads as TGTGCCAGCAGCTATCAGGGGAGCAATCAGCCCCAGCATTTT.

The genes are TRBV14 and TRBJ2-2; possibly TRBD2 for D (6 bases). The V and J ends lost 1 base and 3 bases respectively, with 12 bases between them. Germline V gives CDR1 SGHDN, CDR2 FVKESK. This CDR3 spans 16 amino acids. The CDR3 reads CASSQAGVPDTGELFF. CDR3 coding DNA: TGTGCCAGCAGCCAAGCGGGGGTCCCGGACACCGGGGAGCTGTTTTTT.

The CDR3 here is CAISESGQVSNQPQHF. As DNA, the CDR3 is TGTGCCATCAGTGAGTCGGGTCAGGTTAGCAATCAGCCCCAGCATTTT. The chain joins TRBV10-3 to TRBJ1-5; D call uncertain. Trimming pared 0 bases from V and 0 bases from J, leaving 9 bases between. The CDR3 runs 16 residues. Germline CDR1 is ENHRY and CDR2 is SYGVKD.

The genes are TRBV6-5 and TRBJ1-6; 7 bases align to TRBD1. J was trimmed by 7 bases and V by 0 bases; bases with no gene match: 6. Germline CDR1 reads MNHEY; CDR2 reads SVGAGI. There are 16 residues in the CDR3. The CDR3, as DNA: TGTGCCAGCAGTTACTCGACAGGGCGTGGGAATTCACCCCTCCACTTT. It is translated as CASSYSTGRGNSPLHF.

J is TRBJ1-5 and V is TRBV30, with a tentative D call TRBD1 (6 bases). Per germline, CDR1 GTSNPN and CDR2 SVGIG (reference sequence). The CDR3 loop spans 13 amino acids. V shed 4 bases and J shed 3 bases, with 10 bases lying between them. CDR3 DNA: TGTGCCTGGAACGGACAGACCAATCAGCCCCAGCATTTT. This sequence encodes CAWNGQTNQPQHF.